Below, 2 T cell receptor beta chains from the same sample are listed, as sequenced in a study of CD8+ T cells in alopecia areata (dated by TCRdb to the late 2010s). Receptor amplification or capture employed the immunoSEQ multiplex PCR assay. RNA was extracted from all samples and reverse transcribed into cDNA, which served as template for TCR sequencing. What TCRdb holds here is the immuneACCESS table cut down to in-frame rearrangements. Part of the clones is not present; checked against another copy, under half of the missing clones reflect an unresolved V gene, and the others are unexplained. Across this sample, 200,000 to 300,000 clones were tabulated and none appeared just once. Of the sample, about 1.1% is held by the ten largest clones. Pooled mouse cutaneous lymph node cells were stained for CD4, CD8alpha, NKG2D, NKG2ACE and other markers and were then sorted on a BD Influx. The sequencing input was CD4+ T cells sorted from a lymph node. These receptor sequences come from a C3H/HeJ mouse with alopecia areata. The MHC haplotype of this strain is H2-k.

This clone has a handful of counts. Mouse names are used for the genes. The read ends 4 residues before the CDR3 terminus; that terminus is restored from the germline J gene. The chain joins TRBV13-1 to TRBJ2-7, with 13 bases that match TRBD2. The CDR3 runs to 14 residues. CDR1 and CDR2 from the germline V gene are NSHNY and SYGAGN. CDR3 loop: CASRGLGGRDEQYF. Partial CDR3 DNA: TGTGCCAGCAGAGGACTGGGGGGGCGAGAT.

This clone was seen only a few times. Mouse germline and gene names are used. The CDR3 here is CASSRQGENTGQLYF. The sequenced CDR3 bases are TGTGCCAGCAGTCGACAGGGGGAAAACACCGGG. The chain joins TRBV13-1 to TRBJ2-2; TRBD1 matches 9 bases. The read is 4 residues too short to cover the CDR3 end, so that end is filled in from the germline J gene. Germline-derived CDR1 and CDR2 are NSHNY and SYGAGN. The CDR3 length is 15 residues. The junction had 2 bases not matched to a gene; V was cut back by 4 bases and J by 1 base.